Listed below are T cell receptor beta chains from one sample, sequenced in a study of blood T cell repertoires in COVID-19. This table comes from immunoSEQ multiplex PCR, and its TCRdb copy is limited to in-frame clones, with some not included. The sample includes 150,000 to 160,000 clones, around 85% of them seen just once. Material for sequencing was peripheral blood. The receptors were sampled from a man between 60 and 70 years old with COVID-19, enrolled during active disease. CDR3s include the opening cysteine and the closing phenylalanine or tryptophan. D genes are given only for firm matches. Not every row has a clone size; where given, it reads once, few, many or a size class.

j_call: TRBJ2-3; d_call: NA; v_call: TRBV11-3; clone_size: NA; cdr3_nt: TGTGCCAGCAGCTCACACGGACTCGGGGATACGCAGTATTTT; cdr3_aa: CASSSHGLGDTQYF
j_call: TRBJ1-3; d_call: NA; v_call: TRBV7-9; clone_size: once; cdr3_nt: TGTGCCAGCAGCTCAAACCAGGACAGTGTTTCTGGAAACACCATATATTTT; cdr3_aa: CASSSNQDSVSGNTIYF
j_call: TRBJ2-2; d_call: NA; v_call: TRBV7-6; clone_size: NA; cdr3_nt: TGTGCCAGCAGCTCGAGTCCGATCTCTGTTGGTGGGGAGCTGTTTTTT; cdr3_aa: CASSSSPISVGGELFF
j_call: TRBJ1-1; d_call: NA; v_call: TRBV7-3; clone_size: NA; cdr3_nt: TGTGCCAGCAGCCTCGAGATGAACACTGAAGCTTTCTTT; cdr3_aa: CASSLEMNTEAFF
j_call: TRBJ1-5; d_call: TRBD1; v_call: TRBV2; clone_size: NA; cdr3_nt: TGTGCCAGCAGTCCAAAACAGGGGGCGTTTGATTTTAGCAATCAGCCCCAGCATTTT; cdr3_aa: CASSPKQGAFDFSNQPQHF
j_call: TRBJ2-2; d_call: NA; v_call: TRBV6-4; clone_size: NA; cdr3_nt: TGTGCCACCGGGGATAACACCGGGGAGCTGTTTTTT; cdr3_aa: CATGDNTGELFF
j_call: TRBJ1-4; d_call: NA; v_call: TRBV19; clone_size: NA; cdr3_nt: TGTGCCAGTAGGAAACAGGGTCCGGGCGAAAAACTGTTTTTT; cdr3_aa: CASRKQGPGEKLFF
j_call: TRBJ1-1; d_call: TRBD1; v_call: TRBV11-3; clone_size: NA; cdr3_nt: TGTGCCAGCAGCTCCGGGACAGGGAACACTGAAGCTTTCTTT; cdr3_aa: CASSSGTGNTEAFF
j_call: TRBJ1-1; d_call: NA; v_call: TRBV19; clone_size: NA; cdr3_nt: TGTGCCAGTAGTATCGACAGGGAAGCTTTCTTT; cdr3_aa: CASSIDREAFF
j_call: TRBJ2-1; d_call: NA; v_call: TRBV9; clone_size: NA; cdr3_nt: TGTGCCAGCAGCCGAGAGGGAGGGGGAATCAATGAGCAGTTCTTC; cdr3_aa: CASSREGGGINEQFF
j_call: TRBJ1-6; d_call: TRBD1; v_call: TRBV25-1; clone_size: NA; cdr3_nt: TGTGCCAGCAGCTCGACAGGGGGCAATTCACCCCTCCACTTT; cdr3_aa: CASSSTGGNSPLHF
j_call: TRBJ1-1; d_call: NA; v_call: TRBV9; clone_size: NA; cdr3_nt: TGTGCCAGCAGCCCCGACCCCAGGGTAAGCACTGAAGCTTTCTTT; cdr3_aa: CASSPDPRVSTEAFF
j_call: TRBJ2-1; d_call: TRBD1; v_call: TRBV5-1; clone_size: NA; cdr3_nt: TGCGCCAGCAGCTTTAACACAGGGGCCGTCTCCTACAATGAGCAGTTCTTC; cdr3_aa: CASSFNTGAVSYNEQFF
j_call: TRBJ1-1; d_call: NA; v_call: TRBV7-8; clone_size: NA; cdr3_nt: TGTGCCAGCAGCTTAGCCTATTCGGGGGGGCGGAACACTGAAGCTTTCTTT; cdr3_aa: CASSLAYSGGRNTEAFF
j_call: TRBJ1-1; d_call: TRBD1; v_call: TRBV25-1; clone_size: NA; cdr3_nt: TGTGCCAGCAGGACAGGGGGGACTGAAGCTTTCTTT; cdr3_aa: CASRTGGTEAFF
j_call: TRBJ2-7; d_call: TRBD2; v_call: TRBV5-4; clone_size: few; cdr3_nt: TGTGCCAGCAGCCTCCCTGCGGCTAGCGGGTTTTCCGAGCAGTACTTC; cdr3_aa: CASSLPAASGFSEQYF
j_call: TRBJ2-1; d_call: TRBD2; v_call: TRBV28; clone_size: few; cdr3_nt: TGTGCCAGCAGCCCAGGGCCCCTAGCGGGGGGGCGCCCCGGTACCTACAATGAGCAGTTCTTC; cdr3_aa: CASSPGPLAGGRPGTYNEQFF
j_call: TRBJ2-2; d_call: TRBD2; v_call: TRBV9; clone_size: NA; cdr3_nt: TGTGCCAGCAGCGTAGATACGGGGGGTAACGGGGAGCTGTTTTTT; cdr3_aa: CASSVDTGGNGELFF
j_call: TRBJ2-1; d_call: TRBD2; v_call: TRBV5-4; clone_size: NA; cdr3_nt: TGTGCCAGCAGCCCTGGTGGGACTAGCGGTTACAATGAGCAGTTCTTC; cdr3_aa: CASSPGGTSGYNEQFF
j_call: TRBJ2-1; d_call: NA; v_call: TRBV19; clone_size: NA; cdr3_nt: TGTGCCAGTAGTATAGATCGCGGCCCACCCTACAATGAGCAGTTCTTC; cdr3_aa: CASSIDRGPPYNEQFF
j_call: TRBJ1-3; d_call: NA; v_call: TRBV10-1; clone_size: few; cdr3_nt: TGCGCCAGCAGGGTCGGGGTTGGAAACACCATATATTTT; cdr3_aa: CASRVGVGNTIYF
j_call: TRBJ1-2; d_call: TRBD1; v_call: TRBV4-3; clone_size: NA; cdr3_nt: TGCGCCAGCAGCCGACGGCCACAGGGGGCGAGCTATGGCTACACCTTC; cdr3_aa: CASSRRPQGASYGYTF
j_call: TRBJ1-2; d_call: NA; v_call: TRBV5-6; clone_size: few; cdr3_nt: TGTGCCAGCAGCTTGGGTTCAGGGGTGGATGGCTACACCTTC; cdr3_aa: CASSLGSGVDGYTF
j_call: TRBJ1-1; d_call: NA; v_call: TRBV29-1; clone_size: NA; cdr3_nt: TGCAGCGCCGCCAGGGTTATGAACACTGAAGCTTTCTTT; cdr3_aa: CSAARVMNTEAFF
j_call: TRBJ1-5; d_call: NA; v_call: TRBV19; clone_size: NA; cdr3_nt: TGTGCCAGTAGTATTGTCCAGGGCGGTCAGCCCCAGCATTTT; cdr3_aa: CASSIVQGGQPQHF
j_call: TRBJ1-4; d_call: TRBD1; v_call: TRBV2; clone_size: NA; cdr3_nt: TGTGCCAGCAGGTTGGGGACAGGGGCAACTAATGAAAAACTGTTTTTT; cdr3_aa: CASRLGTGATNEKLFF
j_call: TRBJ2-1; d_call: NA; v_call: TRBV24-1; clone_size: NA; cdr3_nt: TGTGCCACCAGTGCCCCTACAGGGTTCAATGAGCAGTTCTTC; cdr3_aa: CATSAPTGFNEQFF
j_call: TRBJ2-7; d_call: NA; v_call: TRBV11-3; clone_size: NA; cdr3_nt: TGTGCCAGCAGCCAGAGGGCCTACGAGCAGTACTTC; cdr3_aa: CASSQRAYEQYF
j_call: TRBJ1-1; d_call: NA; v_call: TRBV7-2; clone_size: NA; cdr3_nt: TGTGCCAGCAGCTTGGCTCACAAGAACACTGAAGCTTTCTTT; cdr3_aa: CASSLAHKNTEAFF
j_call: TRBJ1-5; d_call: TRBD1; v_call: TRBV15; clone_size: NA; cdr3_nt: TGTGCCACCAGCAGAGATACTTTTGGGACAGGGGTCGGGAAGCCCCAGCATTTT; cdr3_aa: CATSRDTFGTGVGKPQHF
j_call: TRBJ1-2; d_call: NA; v_call: TRBV7-2; clone_size: NA; cdr3_nt: TGTGCCAGCAGCCCAGGGGTTGCTGGCTACACCTTC; cdr3_aa: CASSPGVAGYTF
j_call: TRBJ1-1; d_call: TRBD1; v_call: TRBV5-1; clone_size: NA; cdr3_nt: TGCGCCAGCAGCGAGGGACAGATTAACACTGAAGCTTTCTTT; cdr3_aa: CASSEGQINTEAFF
j_call: TRBJ1-5; d_call: TRBD1; v_call: TRBV28; clone_size: NA; cdr3_nt: TGTGCCAGCAGCCGAGGACAGGGAAATCAGCCCCAGCATTTT; cdr3_aa: CASSRGQGNQPQHF
j_call: TRBJ1-1; d_call: NA; v_call: TRBV7-3; clone_size: NA; cdr3_nt: TGTGCCAGCAGCTTAGAATCTTGGAGATCTGAAGCTTTCTTT; cdr3_aa: CASSLESWRSEAFF
j_call: TRBJ1-5; d_call: NA; v_call: TRBV11-2; clone_size: NA; cdr3_nt: TGTGCCAGCAGCGAGGACATTCATAGCAATCAGCCCCAGCATTTT; cdr3_aa: CASSEDIHSNQPQHF
j_call: TRBJ1-2; d_call: NA; v_call: TRBV12-3/TRBV12-4; clone_size: NA; cdr3_nt: TGTGCCAGCAGTAGGGAGTACAACTATGGCTACACCTTC; cdr3_aa: CASSREYNYGYTF
j_call: TRBJ2-7; d_call: NA; v_call: TRBV24-1; clone_size: NA; cdr3_nt: TGTGCCACCAGTGATTCCCGCGCCCCCTACGAGCAGTACTTC; cdr3_aa: CATSDSRAPYEQYF
j_call: TRBJ1-3; d_call: NA; v_call: TRBV19; clone_size: NA; cdr3_nt: TGTGCCAGTAAGGGGCTCTCTGGAAACACCATATATTTT; cdr3_aa: CASKGLSGNTIYF
j_call: TRBJ1-5; d_call: NA; v_call: TRBV2; clone_size: NA; cdr3_nt: TGTGCCAGCACAGCCCAGGATAGCAATCAGCCCCAGCATTTT; cdr3_aa: CASTAQDSNQPQHF
j_call: TRBJ1-1; d_call: TRBD1; v_call: TRBV3-1/TRBV3-2; clone_size: NA; cdr3_nt: TGTGCCAGCAGCCTAGAGGACAGGGGGATGAACACTGAAGCTTTCTTT; cdr3_aa: CASSLEDRGMNTEAFF
j_call: TRBJ2-7; d_call: NA; v_call: TRBV6-5; clone_size: NA; cdr3_nt: TGTGCCAGCAGGACAGGTTCCTACGAGCAGTACTTC; cdr3_aa: CASRTGSYEQYF
j_call: TRBJ2-1; d_call: TRBD2; v_call: TRBV7-2; clone_size: NA; cdr3_nt: TGTGCCAGCAGCTTAGGGTCGGGCGGGGGGACTTACAATGAGCAGTTCTTC; cdr3_aa: CASSLGSGGGTYNEQFF
j_call: TRBJ1-2; d_call: NA; v_call: TRBV5-8; clone_size: NA; cdr3_nt: TGTGCCAGCAGCTTGACCGACAGCGCCTTC; cdr3_aa: CASSLTDSAF
j_call: TRBJ1-1; d_call: NA; v_call: TRBV30; clone_size: NA; cdr3_nt: TGTGCCTGGGGATTTGGGAGGAACACTGAAGCTTTCTTT; cdr3_aa: CAWGFGRNTEAFF
j_call: TRBJ2-1; d_call: TRBD2; v_call: TRBV28; clone_size: NA; cdr3_nt: TGTGCCAGCAGTCCTACTAGCGGAAAGTTCAATGAGCAGTTCTTC; cdr3_aa: CASSPTSGKFNEQFF
j_call: TRBJ1-1; d_call: NA; v_call: TRBV6-5; clone_size: NA; cdr3_nt: TGTGCCAGCAGTTACGCTCCACAGGGTTCCACTGAAGCTTTCTTT; cdr3_aa: CASSYAPQGSTEAFF
j_call: TRBJ1-4; d_call: NA; v_call: TRBV6-1; clone_size: NA; cdr3_nt: TGTGCCAGCAGTGAAGCCACGGGAGTAAAACTGTTTTTT; cdr3_aa: CASSEATGVKLFF
j_call: TRBJ1-1; d_call: NA; v_call: TRBV11-3; clone_size: NA; cdr3_nt: TGTGCCAGCAGCTTATGGCTGAACACTGAAGCTTTCTTT; cdr3_aa: CASSLWLNTEAFF
j_call: TRBJ1-2; d_call: NA; v_call: TRBV5-6; clone_size: NA; cdr3_nt: TGTGCCAGCAGCTTAGGCGGACAGAACTATGGCTACACCTTC; cdr3_aa: CASSLGGQNYGYTF